The 17 T cell receptor beta chains presented below share a single source sample, sequenced in a study of blood T cell repertoires in COVID-19. Using immunoSEQ multiplex PCR, the repertoire was profiled, and TCRdb retains in-frame clones only, with some absent. This sample yields about 170,000 clones, of which roughly 88% are seen a single time; roughly 4.5% belongs to the top ten. The source material was peripheral blood. Receptor source: a man younger than 35 with COVID-19, enrolled during active disease.

The chain employs TRBV5-1 and TRBJ2-1; 12 bases align to TRBD2. The length of the CDR3 is 16 residues. J was trimmed by 8 bases and V by 4 bases; bases with no gene match: 10. Germline V CDR1 and CDR2: SGHRS, YFSETQ. The CDR3 spells CASSPGLAGRGDEQFF. The CDR3 nucleotides are TGCGCCAGCAGCCCAGGACTAGCGGGAAGGGGCGATGAGCAGTTCTTC.

This clone was detected a few times. The gene calls are TRBV29-1 and TRBJ2-2; the match to TRBD2 covers 8 bases. The junction had 8 bases not matched to a gene; V was cut back by 5 bases and J by 0 bases. The CDR3 is 16 residues long. Germline V gene sequence: CDR1 SQVTM, CDR2 ANQGSEA. The CDR3: CSVYGLAATNTGELFF. Here the CDR3 DNA reads TGCAGCGTTTACGGACTAGCCGCTACGAACACCGGGGAGCTGTTTTTT.

For this clone: The germline gene is not matched at one end of the junction; a read error may be the cause. The chain uses TRBV29-1 and TRBJ1-4; no firm D call. CDR1 and CDR2 from the germline V gene are SQVTM and ANQGSEA. The CDR3 extends over 15 amino acids. CDR3 sequence (DNA): TGCAGCGTTCCCCCCGAGGGATCGGGAAGGGAAAAACTGCTTTTT. This sequence encodes CSVPPEGSGREKLLF.

The V call is TRBV7-2, the J call TRBJ2-7; 8 nucleotides match TRBD1. V gave up 5 bases and J gave up 0 bases; unmatched junction bases: 9. Germline CDR1 and CDR2: SGHTA and FQGNSA. The CDR3 consists of 16 residues. The CDR3 bases are TGTGCCAGCAGCCACCCGGGACAGGTAACCTCCTACGAGCAGTACTTC. Translated: CASSHPGQVTSYEQYF.

The chain recombines TRBV6-6 with TRBJ1-5, with D possibly being TRBD1 (5 bases). Trimming left V 1 base short and J 6 bases short, with 13 bases between. CDR3 size: 15 residues. Germline V gene lookup returns CDR1 MNHNY and CDR2 SVGAGI (reference sequence). The CDR3 sequence: CASSYLQGSGQPQHF. CDR3 nucleotide sequence: TGTGCCAGCAGTTACTTGCAGGGTAGCGGTCAGCCCCAGCATTTT.

The genes are TRBV4-1 and TRBJ2-2; 9 nucleotides agree with TRBD2. Germline trimming cut 4 bases from V and 5 bases from J; bases unmatched to any gene: 11. The CDR3 is made up of 17 amino acids. Per germline, CDR1 MGHRA and CDR2 YSYEKL. The CDR3: CASSLRQASGKTGELFF. CDR3 in DNA: TGCGCCAGCAGCCTGCGCCAGGCTAGCGGGAAAACCGGGGAGCTGTTTTTT.

The V gene is TRBV28, the J gene TRBJ1-5; a weak D match, TRBD1 (5 bases). Trimming removed 4 bases from V and 9 bases from J, with 22 bases in between. This CDR3 contains 16 residues. Germline CDR1 and CDR2: MDHEN and SYDVKM. The CDR3 DNA reads as TGTGCCAGCAGTTCCCGGCCCTTGGGGGGGAGAGTGCCCCAGCATTTT. Its protein is CASSSRPLGGRVPQHF. The full variable domain, with the rest looked up from reference TRBV28 and TRBJ1-5, is DVKVTQSSRYLVKRTGEKVFLECVQDMDHENMFWYRQDPGLGLRLIYFSYDVKMKEKGDIPEGYSVSREKKERFSLILESASTNQTSMYLCASSSRPLGGRVPQHFGDGTRLSIL.

The V call is TRBV6-6, the J call TRBJ1-5, with a weak D call TRBD1 (6 bases). V shed 2 bases and J shed 8 bases, with 10 bases lying between them. CDR1 and CDR2 from the germline V gene are MNHNY and SVGAGI (reference sequence). There are 13 residues in the CDR3. CDR3: CASSYEGVEPQHF. The CDR3 nucleotides read TGTGCCAGCAGTTACGAGGGGGTGGAGCCCCAGCATTTT.

The rearrangement links TRBV28 to TRBJ1-1; TRBD1 might be the D (5 bases). V lost 5 bases and J lost 1, with 17 bases in between. CDR3 length equals 16 residues. Germline V CDR1 and CDR2: MDHEN, SYDVKM. The CDR3 DNA follows: TGTGCCAGCAGTCCTACCCAGAATACAGGGAACACTGAAGCTTTCTTT. This translates into CASSPTQNTGNTEAFF.

The chain has TRBV27 and TRBJ1-2; D might be TRBD1 (6 bases). CDR1 is MNHEY, CDR2 SMNVEV, per germline (reference sequence). The CDR3 extends over 14 amino acids. V lost 6 bases, J lost 0 bases, and 11 bases lay in between. The CDR3 sequence: CASRTGMTNYGYTF. CDR3 bases: TGTGCCAGCAGGACAGGAATGACTAACTATGGCTACACCTTC.

The chain couples TRBV30 to TRBJ2-1; 8 bases map to TRBD2. In germline, CDR1 is GTSNPN, CDR2 SVGIG (reference sequence). CDR3 size: 15 residues. Trimming removed 5 bases from V and 1 base from J; junction bases left unmatched: 7. DNA of the CDR3: TGTGCCTGGGTCCAGGGGACTAGTTCCTACAATGAGCAGTTCTTC. Translating gives CAWVQGTSSYNEQFF.

The rearrangement links TRBV3-1 (or the pseudogene TRBV3-2) to TRBJ2-5; D perhaps matches TRBD1 (6 bases). V lost 3 bases and J lost 2, with 10 bases in between. Germline V gives CDR1 LGHDT, CDR2 YNNKEL (reference sequence). This CDR3 is 14 amino acids long. The CDR3 region is CASSQGAQQETQYF. The CDR3 coding sequence is TGTGCCAGCAGCCAGGGGGCGCAACAAGAGACCCAGTACTTC.

This clone is a singleton in its sample. This chain links TRBV7-9 with TRBJ2-3; 9 nucleotides align to TRBD2. The V gene's germline CDR1 is SEHNR and CDR2 FQNEAQ (reference sequence). Trimming removed 4 bases from V and 5 bases from J; junction bases left unmatched: 13. The CDR3 has 17 residues. In nucleotides, the CDR3 is TGTGCCAGCAGCTCGGGGGCTAGCGGGATCACCCAAGATACGCAGTATTTT. Residues: CASSSGASGITQDTQYF.

The chain combines TRBV6-2 or TRBV6-3 with TRBJ2-7, with D possibly being TRBD2 (5 bases). In germline, CDR1 is MNHEY, CDR2 SVGEGT. With 4 bases removed from V and 2 bases from J, the gap between germline ends came to 15 bases. The CDR3 covers 15 residues. CDR3 DNA: TGTGCCAGCAGTTTAGGCCGGGGATCCCCCTACGAGCAGTACTTC. Residues: CASSLGRGSPYEQYF.

This clone was recorded only once. The chain couples TRBV7-2 to TRBJ2-1; 8 bases match TRBD1. The V and J ends lost 5 bases and 6 bases, in that order; junction bases with no gene match: 12. Germline values: CDR1 SGHTA, CDR2 FQGNSA. The CDR3 has 16 residues. The CDR3 DNA follows: TGTGCCAGCAGCGGCCGGACAGGGAATTTCGTCAATGAGCAGTTCTTC. Its protein is CASSGRTGNFVNEQFF.

The J gene is TRBJ2-7, the V gene TRBV11-2; maybe TRBD2 (5 bases). The V end was cut by 5 bases, the J end by 0 bases, with 17 bases between. This CDR3 spans 16 amino acids. Germline V gives CDR1 SGHAT, CDR2 FQNNGV. As DNA, the CDR3 is TGTGCCAGCAGCACATATCGGGGTACGAGCTCCTACGAGCAGTACTTC. It specifies CASSTYRGTSSYEQYF.

The CDR3 sequence is CASRPGQGVMNTEAFF. CDR3 nucleotide sequence: TGTGCCAGCCGGCCGGGACAGGGGGTCATGAACACTGAAGCTTTCTTT. V usage is TRBV7-9 and J usage is TRBJ1-1; TRBD1 aligns across 11 bases. Trimming took 8 bases from V and 0 from J; bases not matched to a gene: 8. The V gene's germline CDR1 is SEHNR and CDR2 FQNEAQ (reference sequence). There are 16 residues in the CDR3. The full variable domain, completed using reference TRBV7-9 and TRBJ1-1, is DTGVSQNPRHKITKRGQNVTFRCDPISEHNRLYWYRQTLGQGPEFLTYFQNEAQLEKSRLLSDRFSAERPKGSFSTLEIQRTEQGDSAMYLCASRPGQGVMNTEAFFGQGTRLTVV.